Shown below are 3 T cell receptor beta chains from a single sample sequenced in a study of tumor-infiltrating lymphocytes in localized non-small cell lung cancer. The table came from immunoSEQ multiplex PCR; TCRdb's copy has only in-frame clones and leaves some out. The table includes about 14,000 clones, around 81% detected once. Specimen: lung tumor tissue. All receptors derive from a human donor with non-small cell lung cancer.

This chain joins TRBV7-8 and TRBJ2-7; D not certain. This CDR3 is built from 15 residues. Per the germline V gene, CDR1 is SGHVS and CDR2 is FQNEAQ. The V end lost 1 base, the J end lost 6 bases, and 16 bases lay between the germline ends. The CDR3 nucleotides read TGTGCCAGCAGCTTAGGGCTAGGACCCTTTGGCGAGCAGTACTTC. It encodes CASSLGLGPFGEQYF.

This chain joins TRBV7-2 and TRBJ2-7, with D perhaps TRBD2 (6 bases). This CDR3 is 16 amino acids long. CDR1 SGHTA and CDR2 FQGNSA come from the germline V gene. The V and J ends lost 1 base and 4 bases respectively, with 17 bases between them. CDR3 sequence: CASSLGGGVLPYEQYF. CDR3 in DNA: TGTGCCAGCAGCTTAGGAGGCGGGGTACTCCCTTACGAGCAGTACTTC.

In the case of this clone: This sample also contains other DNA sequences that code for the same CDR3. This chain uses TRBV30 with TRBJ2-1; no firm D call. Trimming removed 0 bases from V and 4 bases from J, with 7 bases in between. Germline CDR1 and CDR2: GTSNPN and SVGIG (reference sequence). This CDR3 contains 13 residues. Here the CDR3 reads CAWSVGRYNEQFF. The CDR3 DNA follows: TGTGCCTGGAGTGTGGGCAGATACAATGAGCAGTTCTTC.